Shown below are 8 T cell receptor beta chains from a single sample sequenced in a study of T-cell memory formation after mild COVID-19. TCRdb re-derived calls from the 5' RACE reads in MiXCR, one entry per CDR3 protein. Seen here are about 310,000 distinct CDR3 sequences, 15% to 20% observed once, and the top ten hold more than 20%. Sequencing was performed on PBMCs or a T cell subset sorted from them (not recorded which). All receptors come from a man aged 18 to 29 who had mild COVID-19 (a few samples of this study predate the infection). Cell type and time point are not known.

The sample holds a few counts of this clonotype. The CDR3 DNA is TGTGCCAGCAGCTTGGGGCAGGGACTCTCCTACGAGCAGTACTTC. Protein product: CASSLGQGLSYEQYF. The rearrangement joins TRBV7-3 to TRBJ2-7, with D possibly being TRBD2 (6 bases). Germline loops: CDR1 SGHTA, CDR2 FQGTGA. V was pared by 3 bases and J by 0 bases, with 12 bases between. This CDR3 contains 15 residues.

The V call is TRBV4-3, the J call TRBJ1-5; 7 bases agree with TRBD1. V was pared by 0 bases and J by 2 bases, with 7 bases of the junction left unmatched. CDR3 length: 17 residues. Per germline, CDR1 LGHNA and CDR2 YSLEER. Here the CDR3 DNA reads TGCGCCAGCAGCCAAGATGGAGGGGGCCACGGCAATCAGCCCCAGCATTTT. It yields the protein CASSQDGGGHGNQPQHF.

This chain's CDR3 is CASKTTMSSYEQYV. In DNA form, the CDR3 reads TGTGCCAGCAAAACAACGATGAGCTCCTACGAGCAGTACGTC. J is TRBJ2-7 and V is TRBV6-6; D is unclear. V lost 7 bases, J lost 0 bases, and 13 bases lay in between. This CDR3 is 14 amino acids long. From germline, CDR1 is MNHNY and CDR2 SVGAGI (reference sequence).

This clonotype has a count of ten or more. The chain has TRBV29-1 and TRBJ2-1, with D unclear. The CDR3 sequence is 12 residues long. Trimming took 4 bases from V and 8 from J, leaving 12 bases between them. Germline V gene lookup returns CDR1 SQVTM and CDR2 ANQGSEA. The CDR3 is CSVASPWDEQFF. CDR3 nucleotide sequence: TGCAGCGTTGCTAGTCCTTGGGATGAGCAGTTCTTC.

The genes are TRBV14 and TRBJ1-2; maybe TRBD1 (6 bases). The germline V gene has CDR1 SGHDN and CDR2 FVKESK. Trimming took 2 bases from V and 8 from J, leaving 15 bases between them. The CDR3 consists of 14 residues. CDR3 bases: TGTGCCAGCAGCCAAAATACAGGGTTTAGCGGCTACACCTTC. Its translation: CASSQNTGFSGYTF.

V and J are TRBV28 and TRBJ2-5; D is tentatively TRBD1 or TRBD2 (5 bases each). The CDR3 spans 12 residues. Germline CDR1 reads MDHEN; CDR2 reads SYDVKM. V was cut by 3 bases and J by 9 bases, with 11 bases left in between. This CDR3 is CASSFGARAQYF. Here the CDR3 DNA reads TGTGCCAGCAGTTTTGGGGCGAGGGCCCAGTACTTC.

This clonotype was counted between two and nine times. This chain's CDR3 is CASSLDWRPNEKLFF. In DNA, the CDR3 is TGTGCCAGCAGCTTGGATTGGAGACCCAATGAAAAACTGTTTTTT. The chain employs TRBV7-9 and TRBJ1-4; D gene uncertain. CDR3 length: 15 amino acids. V lost 3 bases and J lost 5, with 13 bases in between. Germline V lookup: CDR1 SEHNR, CDR2 FQNEAQ (reference sequence).

Ten or more counts support this clonotype. The chain couples TRBV9 to TRBJ1-5, with D maybe TRBD1 (5 bases). Germline V CDR1 and CDR2: SGDLS, YYNGEE. Deletions cut 6 bases from V and 4 bases from J, with 26 bases between. CDR3 length: 18 amino acids. CDR3 coding DNA: TGTGCCAGCACCGAGGTGTACCTGGGTGGGGCCCTTAATCAGCCCCAGCATTTT. It encodes CASTEVYLGGALNQPQHF.